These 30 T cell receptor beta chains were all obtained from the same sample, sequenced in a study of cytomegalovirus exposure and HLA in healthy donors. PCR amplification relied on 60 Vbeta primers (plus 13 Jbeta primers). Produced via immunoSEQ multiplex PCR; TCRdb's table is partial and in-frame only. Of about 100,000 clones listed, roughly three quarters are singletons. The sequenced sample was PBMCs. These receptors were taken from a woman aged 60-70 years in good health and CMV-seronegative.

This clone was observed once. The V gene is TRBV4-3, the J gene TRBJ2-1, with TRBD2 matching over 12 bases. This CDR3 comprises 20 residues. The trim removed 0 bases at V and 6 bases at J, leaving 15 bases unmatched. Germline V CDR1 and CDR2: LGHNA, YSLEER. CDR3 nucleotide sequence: TGCGCCAGCAGCCAAGAGGTGATTGCTAGCGGGAGGGCCTATTTCAATGAGCAGTTCTTC. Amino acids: CASSQEVIASGRAYFNEQFF.

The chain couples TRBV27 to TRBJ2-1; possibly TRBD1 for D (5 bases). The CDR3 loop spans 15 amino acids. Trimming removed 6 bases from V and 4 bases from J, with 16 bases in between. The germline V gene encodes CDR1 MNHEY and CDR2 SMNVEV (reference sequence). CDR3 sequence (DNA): TGTGCCAGCAGGACCTGGACACCATTTTACAATGAGCAGTTCTTC. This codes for CASRTWTPFYNEQFF.

The CDR3 DNA reads TGTGCCAGCACCCCTAGCGGGAGGGACTACAATGAGCAGTTCTTC. Residues: CASTPSGRDYNEQFF. The chain carries TRBV6-6 and TRBJ2-1; 12 bases fit TRBD2. With 7 bases clipped from V and 3 bases from J, the junction kept 4 bases outside the gene matches. The CDR3 contains 15 residues. The germline V gene has CDR1 MNHNY and CDR2 SVGAGI (reference sequence).

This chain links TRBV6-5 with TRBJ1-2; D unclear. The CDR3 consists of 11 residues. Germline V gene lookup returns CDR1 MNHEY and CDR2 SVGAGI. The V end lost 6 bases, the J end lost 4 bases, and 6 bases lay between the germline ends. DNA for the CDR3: TGTGCCAGCAGGGCATCCTATGGCTACACCTTC. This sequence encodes CASRASYGYTF.

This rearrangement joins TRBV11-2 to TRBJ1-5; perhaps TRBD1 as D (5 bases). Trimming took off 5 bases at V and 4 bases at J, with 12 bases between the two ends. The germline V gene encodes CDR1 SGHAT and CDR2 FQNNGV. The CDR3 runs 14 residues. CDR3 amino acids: CASSPRGGNQPQHF. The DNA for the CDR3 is TGTGCCAGCAGCCCAAGGGGAGGTAATCAGCCCCAGCATTTT.

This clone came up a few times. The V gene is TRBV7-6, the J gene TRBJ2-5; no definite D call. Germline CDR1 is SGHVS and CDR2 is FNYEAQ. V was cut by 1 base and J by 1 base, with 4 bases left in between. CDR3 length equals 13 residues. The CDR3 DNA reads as TGTGCCAGCAGCTTAGGGCCCCAAGAGACCCAGTACTTC. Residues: CASSLGPQETQYF.

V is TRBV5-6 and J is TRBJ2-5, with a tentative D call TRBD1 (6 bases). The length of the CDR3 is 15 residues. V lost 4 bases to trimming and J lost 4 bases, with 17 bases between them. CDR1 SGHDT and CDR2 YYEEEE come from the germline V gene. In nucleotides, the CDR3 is TGTGCCAGCAGCACCGGGACCCCAGGGGTAGAGACCCAGTACTTC. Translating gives CASSTGTPGVETQYF.

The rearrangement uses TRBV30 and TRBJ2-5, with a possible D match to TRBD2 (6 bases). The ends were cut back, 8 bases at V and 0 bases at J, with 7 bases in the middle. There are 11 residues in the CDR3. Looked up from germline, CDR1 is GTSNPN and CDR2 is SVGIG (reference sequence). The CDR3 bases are TGTGCCCGGGGGTACCAAGAGACCCAGTACTTC. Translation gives CARGYQETQYF.

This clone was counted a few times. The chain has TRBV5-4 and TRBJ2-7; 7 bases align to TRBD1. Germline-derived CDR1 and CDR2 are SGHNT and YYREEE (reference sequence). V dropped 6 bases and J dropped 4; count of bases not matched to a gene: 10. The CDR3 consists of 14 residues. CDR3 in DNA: TGTGCCAGCACACAACAGGGGAGTCGGTACGAGCAGTACTTC. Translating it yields CASTQQGSRYEQYF.

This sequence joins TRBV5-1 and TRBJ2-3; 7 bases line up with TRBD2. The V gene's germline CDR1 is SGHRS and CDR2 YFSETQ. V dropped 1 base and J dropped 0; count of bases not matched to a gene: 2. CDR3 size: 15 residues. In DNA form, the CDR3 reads TGCGCCAGCAGCTTGTGGACTAGTAGCACAGATACGCAGTATTTT. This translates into CASSLWTSSTDTQYF.

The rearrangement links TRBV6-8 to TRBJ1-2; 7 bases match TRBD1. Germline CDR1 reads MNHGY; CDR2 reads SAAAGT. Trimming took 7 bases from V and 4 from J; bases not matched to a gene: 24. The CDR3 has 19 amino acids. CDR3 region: CASKDRKKQGFWDSYGYTF. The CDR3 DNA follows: TGTGCCAGCAAGGACAGGAAAAAGCAGGGTTTCTGGGACAGCTATGGCTACACCTTC.

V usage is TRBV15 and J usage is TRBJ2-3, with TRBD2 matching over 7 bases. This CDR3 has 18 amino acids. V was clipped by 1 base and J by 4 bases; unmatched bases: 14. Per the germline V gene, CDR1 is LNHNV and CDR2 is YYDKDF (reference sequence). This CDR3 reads CATSRADLGAGAPDTQYF. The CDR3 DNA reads TGTGCCACCAGCAGAGCTGATTTAGGGGCGGGAGCGCCAGATACGCAGTATTTT. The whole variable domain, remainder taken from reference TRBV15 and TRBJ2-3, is DAMVIQNPRYQVTQFGKPVTLSCSQTLNHNVMYWYQQKSSQAPKLLFHYYDKDFNNEADTPDNFQSRRPNTSFCFLDIRSPGLGDTAMYLCATSRADLGAGAPDTQYFGPGTRLTVL.

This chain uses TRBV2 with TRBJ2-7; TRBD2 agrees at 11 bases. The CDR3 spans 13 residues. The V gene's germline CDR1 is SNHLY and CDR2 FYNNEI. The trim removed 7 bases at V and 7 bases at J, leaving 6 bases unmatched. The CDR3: CASKSGLAEEQYF. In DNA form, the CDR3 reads TGTGCCAGCAAATCGGGACTAGCGGAGGAGCAGTACTTC.

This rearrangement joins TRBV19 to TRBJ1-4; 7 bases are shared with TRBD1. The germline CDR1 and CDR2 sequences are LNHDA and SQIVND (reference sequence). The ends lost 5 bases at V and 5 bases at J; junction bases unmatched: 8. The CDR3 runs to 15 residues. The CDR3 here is CASSWAGRGNEKLFF. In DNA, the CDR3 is TGTGCCAGTAGTTGGGCAGGCAGGGGGAATGAAAAACTGTTTTTT.

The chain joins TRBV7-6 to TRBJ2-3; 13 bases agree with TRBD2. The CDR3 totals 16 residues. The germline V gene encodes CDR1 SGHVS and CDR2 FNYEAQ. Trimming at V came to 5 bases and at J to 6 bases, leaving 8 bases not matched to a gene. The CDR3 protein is CASSPGTSGAPDTQYF. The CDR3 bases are TGTGCCAGCAGCCCAGGGACTAGCGGGGCTCCGGATACGCAGTATTTT. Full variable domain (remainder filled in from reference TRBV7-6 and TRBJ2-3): GAGVSQSPRYKVTKRGQDVALRCDPISGHVSLYWYRQALGQGPEFLTYFNYEAQQDKSGLPNDRFSAERPEGSISTLTIQRTEQRDSAMYRCASSPGTSGAPDTQYFGPGTRLTVL.

The CDR3 bases are TGTGCCAGCAGCGTATACAAGGGGAAGACCTATGGCTACACCTTC. Protein: CASSVYKGKTYGYTF. This chain joins TRBV7-2 and TRBJ1-2; possible D gene TRBD1, 5 bases. CDR1 is SGHTA and CDR2 is FQGNSA in the germline V gene. Trimming stripped 5 bases from V and 4 bases from J, with 17 bases between. The CDR3 has 15 residues.

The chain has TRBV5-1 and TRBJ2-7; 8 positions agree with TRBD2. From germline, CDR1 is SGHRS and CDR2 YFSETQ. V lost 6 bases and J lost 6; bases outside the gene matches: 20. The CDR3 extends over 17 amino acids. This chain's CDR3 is CASTPGPGRGVVTEQYF. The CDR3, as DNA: TGCGCCAGCACCCCGGGTCCGGGGCGGGGGGTCGTAACCGAGCAGTACTTC.

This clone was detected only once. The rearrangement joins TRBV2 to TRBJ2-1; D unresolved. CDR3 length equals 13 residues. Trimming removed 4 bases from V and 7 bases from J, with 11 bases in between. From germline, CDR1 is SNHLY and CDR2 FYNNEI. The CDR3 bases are TGTGCCAGCAGTGGGCATGAGGCGAATGAGCAGTTCTTC. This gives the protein CASSGHEANEQFF.

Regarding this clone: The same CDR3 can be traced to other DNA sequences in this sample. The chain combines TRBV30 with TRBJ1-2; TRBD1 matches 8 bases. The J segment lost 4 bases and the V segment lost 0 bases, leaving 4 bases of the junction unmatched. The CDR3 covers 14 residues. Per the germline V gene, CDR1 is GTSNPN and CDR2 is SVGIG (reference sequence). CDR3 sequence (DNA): TGTGCCTGGAGTGTCGGGACAGGAGGCTATGGCTACACCTTC. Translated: CAWSVGTGGYGYTF. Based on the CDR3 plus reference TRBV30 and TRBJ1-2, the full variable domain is SQTIHQWPATLVQPVGSPLSLECTVEGTSNPNLYWYRQAAGRGLQLLFYSVGIGQISSEVPQNLSASRPQDRQFILSSKKLLLSDSGFYLCAWSVGTGGYGYTFGSGTRLTVV.

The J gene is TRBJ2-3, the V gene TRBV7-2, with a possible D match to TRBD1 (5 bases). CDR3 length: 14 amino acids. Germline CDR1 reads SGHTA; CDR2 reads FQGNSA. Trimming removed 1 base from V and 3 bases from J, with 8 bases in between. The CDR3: CASSLVQGTDTQYF. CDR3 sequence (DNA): TGTGCCAGCAGCTTAGTGCAGGGAACAGATACGCAGTATTTT.

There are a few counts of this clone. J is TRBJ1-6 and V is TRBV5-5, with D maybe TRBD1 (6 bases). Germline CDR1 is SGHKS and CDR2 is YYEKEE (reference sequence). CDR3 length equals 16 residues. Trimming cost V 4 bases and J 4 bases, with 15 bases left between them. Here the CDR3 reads CASSPTGQNYNSPLHF. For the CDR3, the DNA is TGTGCCAGCAGCCCTACAGGGCAGAATTATAATTCACCCCTCCACTTT.

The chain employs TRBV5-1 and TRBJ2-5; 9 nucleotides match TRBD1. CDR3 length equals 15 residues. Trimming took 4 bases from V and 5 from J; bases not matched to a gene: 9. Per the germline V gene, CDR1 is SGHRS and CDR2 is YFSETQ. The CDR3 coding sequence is TGCGCCAGCAGCAGCGGACAGGGGTGGGGGGAGACCCAGTACTTC. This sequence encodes CASSSGQGWGETQYF.

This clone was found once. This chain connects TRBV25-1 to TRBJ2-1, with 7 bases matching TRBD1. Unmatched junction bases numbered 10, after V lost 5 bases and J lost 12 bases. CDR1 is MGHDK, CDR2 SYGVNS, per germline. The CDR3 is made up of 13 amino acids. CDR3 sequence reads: CASSKVGTATQFF. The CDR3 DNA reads TGTGCCAGCAGTAAAGTGGGGACAGCGACGCAGTTCTTC.

This chain's CDR3 is CSVPSGGRQETQYF. In DNA form, the CDR3 reads TGCAGCGTTCCCAGCGGGGGGCGGCAAGAGACCCAGTACTTC. The J gene is TRBJ2-5, the V gene TRBV29-1; 9 bases fit TRBD2. The germline V gene encodes CDR1 SQVTM and CDR2 ANQGSEA. V dropped 5 bases and J dropped 2; count of bases not matched to a gene: 6. This CDR3 has 14 amino acids.

CDR3 loop: CASSQGLAGADYTDTQYF. CDR3 DNA: TGCGCCAGCAGCCAAGGACTAGCGGGGGCTGACTACACAGATACGCAGTATTTT. This chain uses TRBV5-1 with TRBJ2-3, with TRBD2 identical over 13 bases. Germline assignment: CDR1 SGHRS and CDR2 YFSETQ. V lost 4 bases, J lost 2 bases, and 10 bases stayed unmatched. The CDR3 contains 18 residues.

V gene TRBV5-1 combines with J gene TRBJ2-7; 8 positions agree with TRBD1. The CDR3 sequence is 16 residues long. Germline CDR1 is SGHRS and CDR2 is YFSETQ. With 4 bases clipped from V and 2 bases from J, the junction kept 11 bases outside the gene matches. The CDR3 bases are TGCGCCAGCAGCCTGGTGACAGGGGCCGGTCCCTACGAGCAGTACTTC. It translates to CASSLVTGAGPYEQYF.

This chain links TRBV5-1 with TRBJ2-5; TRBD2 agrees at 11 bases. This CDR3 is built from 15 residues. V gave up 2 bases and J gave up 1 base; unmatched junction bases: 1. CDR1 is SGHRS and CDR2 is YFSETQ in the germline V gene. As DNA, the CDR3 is TGCGCCAGCAGCTTTACTAGCGGGGGCCAAGAGACCCAGTACTTC. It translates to CASSFTSGGQETQYF.

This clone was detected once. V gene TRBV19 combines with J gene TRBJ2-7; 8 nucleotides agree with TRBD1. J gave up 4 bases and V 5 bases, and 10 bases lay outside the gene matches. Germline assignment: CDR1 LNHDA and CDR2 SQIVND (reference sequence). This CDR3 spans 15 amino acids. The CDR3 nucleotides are TGTGCCAGTAGTTGGAAGGGGCAGGGGGCGTACGAGCAGTACTTC. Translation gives CASSWKGQGAYEQYF.

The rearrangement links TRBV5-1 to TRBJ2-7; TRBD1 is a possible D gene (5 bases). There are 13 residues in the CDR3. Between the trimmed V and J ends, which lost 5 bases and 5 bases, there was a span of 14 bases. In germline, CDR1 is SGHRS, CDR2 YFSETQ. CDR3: CASRMAGSNEQYF. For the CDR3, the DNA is TGCGCCAGCAGGATGGCAGGGTCGAACGAGCAGTACTTC. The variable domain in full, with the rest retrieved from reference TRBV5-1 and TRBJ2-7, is KAGVTQTPRYLIKTRGQQVTLSCSPISGHRSVSWYQQTPGQGLQFLFEYFSETQRNKGNFPGRFSGRQFSNSRSEMNVSTLELGDSALYLCASRMAGSNEQYFGPGTRLTVT.

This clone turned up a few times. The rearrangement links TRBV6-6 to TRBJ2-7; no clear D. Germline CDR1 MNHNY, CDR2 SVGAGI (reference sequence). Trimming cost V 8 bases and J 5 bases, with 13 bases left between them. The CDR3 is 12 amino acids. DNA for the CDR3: TGTGCCAGCCGAACATCGAAGAACGAGCAGTACTTC. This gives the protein CASRTSKNEQYF.